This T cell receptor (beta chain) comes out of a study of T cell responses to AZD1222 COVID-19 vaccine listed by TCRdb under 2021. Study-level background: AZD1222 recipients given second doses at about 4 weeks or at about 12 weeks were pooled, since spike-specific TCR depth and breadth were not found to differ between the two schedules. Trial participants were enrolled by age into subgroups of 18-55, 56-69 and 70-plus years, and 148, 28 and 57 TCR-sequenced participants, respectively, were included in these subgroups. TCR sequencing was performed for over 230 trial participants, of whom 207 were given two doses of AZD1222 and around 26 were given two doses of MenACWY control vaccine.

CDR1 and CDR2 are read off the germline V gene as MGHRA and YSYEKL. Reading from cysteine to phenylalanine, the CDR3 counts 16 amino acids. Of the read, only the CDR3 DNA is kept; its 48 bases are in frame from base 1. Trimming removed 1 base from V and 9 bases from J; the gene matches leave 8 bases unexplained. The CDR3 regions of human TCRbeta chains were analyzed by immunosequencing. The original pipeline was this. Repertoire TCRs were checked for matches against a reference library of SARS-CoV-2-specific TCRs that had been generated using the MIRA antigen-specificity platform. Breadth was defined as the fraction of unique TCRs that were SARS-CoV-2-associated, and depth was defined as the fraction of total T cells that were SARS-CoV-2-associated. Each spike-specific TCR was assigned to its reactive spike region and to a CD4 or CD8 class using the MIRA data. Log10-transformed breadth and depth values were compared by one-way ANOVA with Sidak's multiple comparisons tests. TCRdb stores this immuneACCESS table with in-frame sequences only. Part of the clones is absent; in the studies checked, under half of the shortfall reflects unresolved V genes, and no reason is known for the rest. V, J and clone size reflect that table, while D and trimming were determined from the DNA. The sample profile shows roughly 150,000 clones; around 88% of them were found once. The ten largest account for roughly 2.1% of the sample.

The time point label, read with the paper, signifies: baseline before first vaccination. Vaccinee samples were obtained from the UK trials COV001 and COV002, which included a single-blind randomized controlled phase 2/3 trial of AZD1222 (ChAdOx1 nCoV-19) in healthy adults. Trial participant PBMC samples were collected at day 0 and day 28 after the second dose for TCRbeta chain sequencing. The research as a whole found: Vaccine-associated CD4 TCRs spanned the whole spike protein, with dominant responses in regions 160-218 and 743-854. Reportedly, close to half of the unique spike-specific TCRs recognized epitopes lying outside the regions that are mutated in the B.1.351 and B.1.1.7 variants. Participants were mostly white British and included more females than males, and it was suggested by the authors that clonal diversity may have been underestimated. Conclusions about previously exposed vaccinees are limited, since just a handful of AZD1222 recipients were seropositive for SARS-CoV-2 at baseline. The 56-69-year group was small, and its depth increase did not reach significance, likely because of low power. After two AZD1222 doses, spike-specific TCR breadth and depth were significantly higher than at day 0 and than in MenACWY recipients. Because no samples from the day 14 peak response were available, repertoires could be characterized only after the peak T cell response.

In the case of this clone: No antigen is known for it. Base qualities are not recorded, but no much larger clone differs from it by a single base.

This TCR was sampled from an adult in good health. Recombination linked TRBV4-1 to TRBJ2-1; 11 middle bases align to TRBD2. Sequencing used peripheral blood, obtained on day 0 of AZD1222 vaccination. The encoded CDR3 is CASSQVGLAGGSEQFF. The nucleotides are TGCGCCAGCAGCCAAGTAGGGCTAGCGGGAGGAAGTGAGCAGTTCTTC.